Following are 5 T cell receptor beta chains from one sample sequenced in a study of T-cell memory formation after mild COVID-19. TCRdb re-analysed the 5' RACE reads in MiXCR, keeping a single row per CDR3 protein. The data hold approximately 400,000 distinct CDR3 sequences, with about a sixth observed a single time. The sample consisted of PBMCs or a T cell subset sorted from them (not recorded which). Every receptor here comes from a man aged 18 to 29 who had mild COVID-19 (a few samples of this study predate the infection). Cell type and time point are not known.

The rearrangement joins TRBV28 to TRBJ2-5; tentative D call: TRBD1 (6 bases). Trimming left V 5 bases short and J 5 bases short, with 15 bases between. Germline CDR1 and CDR2: MDHEN and SYDVKM. The CDR3 loop spans 14 amino acids. CDR3 bases: TGTGCCAGCAGTGTCAGGGGATTATGGGAGACCCAGTACTTC. It yields the protein CASSVRGLWETQYF.

This clonotype was detected a few times. The V gene is TRBV21-1, the J gene TRBJ2-3; the D segment call TRBD1 is taken from the table without a DNA check. TRBV21-1 corresponds to a pseudogene. The CDR3 length is 14 residues. The chain's CDR3 is CASSTRGGGDTQYF. Here the CDR3 DNA reads TGTGCCAGCAGCACCCGGGGGGGAGGAGATACGCAGTATTTT.

V is TRBV7-9 and J is TRBJ2-3; 8 bases are shared with TRBD1. The CDR3 extends over 15 amino acids. Germline-derived CDR1 and CDR2 are SEHNR and FQNEAQ (reference sequence). V shed 5 bases, J shed 2 bases, and the junction held 6 bases outside the gene matches. CDR3 sequence (DNA): TGTGCCAGCAGCCCCGGGACAGGACCCACAGATACGCAGTATTTT. Protein: CASSPGTGPTDTQYF.

This clonotype was seen a handful of times. This chain connects TRBV7-2 to TRBJ2-1; TRBD2 agrees at 8 bases. Germline CDR1 reads SGHTA; CDR2 reads FQGNSA. The trim removed 4 bases at V and 7 bases at J, leaving 6 bases unmatched. The CDR3 runs 14 residues. The CDR3 coding sequence is TGTGCCAGCAGCTCCCCGCGGGGGGCGAATGAGCAGTTCTTC. It encodes CASSSPRGANEQFF.

CDR3 sequence reads: CASSPFGARETQYF. The CDR3 bases are TGTGCCAGCAGCCCGTTCGGGGCCCGAGAGACCCAGTACTTC. The rearrangement links TRBV6-5 to TRBJ2-5; the D gene could be TRBD1 or TRBD2 (5 bases each). This CDR3 is 14 amino acids long. Germline V gives CDR1 MNHEY, CDR2 SVGAGI. Between the trimmed V and J ends, which lost 6 bases and 4 bases, there was a span of 15 bases.